The clone carrying this TCR beta chain was seen once. What it binds is not known. The PCR had 60 Vbeta and 13 Jbeta primers. Repertoires were generated with immunoSEQ multiplex PCR, while TCRdb's copy carries only in-frame clones and drops some. The sample contains over 130,000 clones, 65% to 85% of which appear only once. These data come from a study of cytomegalovirus exposure and HLA in healthy donors. Overall study results and limits: The classifier reportedly diagnosed cytomegalovirus status with high sensitivity and specificity. The authors enumerated over 150 TCR beta chains as linked to cytomegalovirus.

The receptor was isolated from a male donor in good health and CMV-seronegative. The sample was PBMCs.

The CDR3, as DNA: TGTGCCAGCACCAACAGCCGGGAGACCCAGTACTTC. Amino acid sequence: CASTNSRETQYF. The chain carries TRBV6-5 and TRBJ2-5; no definite D call. The CDR3 is 12 amino acids. Trimming stripped 7 bases from V and 5 bases from J, with 11 bases between. Germline V gene data show CDR1 as MNHEY and CDR2 as SVGAGI.